Described below is a single T cell receptor (beta chain) sequence and its context. The data belong to a study of T-cell reconstitution after alpha-beta-depleted transplantation in children. The V and J ends lost 3 bases and 5 bases respectively, with 3 bases between them. The germline V gene has CDR1 SQVTM and CDR2 ANQGSEA. The CDR3 extends over 10 amino acids. A TCRbeta library incorporating unique molecular identifiers was prepared. TCRdb re-analysed the PCR reads in MiXCR, keeping a single row per CDR3 protein. Of 380,000 or so distinct CDR3 sequences listed, roughly 15% are singletons. This sequence was found in a human donor who donated a stem cell graft to a child with Fanconi anemia. The chain links TRBV29-1 to TRBJ2-3; D remains ambiguous. The specimen comprised PBMCs, sampled from the stem cell graft. In DNA, the CDR3 is TGCAGCGTTGAGGGAGATACGCAGTATTTT. It encodes CSVEGDTQYF.